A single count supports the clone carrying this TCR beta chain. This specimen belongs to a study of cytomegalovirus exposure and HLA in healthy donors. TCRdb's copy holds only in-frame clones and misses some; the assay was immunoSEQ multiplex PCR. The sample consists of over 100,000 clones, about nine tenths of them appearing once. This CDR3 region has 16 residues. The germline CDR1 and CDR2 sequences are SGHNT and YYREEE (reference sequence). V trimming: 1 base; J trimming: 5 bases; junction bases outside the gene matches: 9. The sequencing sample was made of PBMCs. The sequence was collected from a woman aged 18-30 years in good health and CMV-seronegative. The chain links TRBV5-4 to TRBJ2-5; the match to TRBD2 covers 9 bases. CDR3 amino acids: CASSLSGGSGRETQYF. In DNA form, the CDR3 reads TGTGCCAGCAGCTTGTCAGGCGGGAGCGGGAGGGAGACCCAGTACTTC. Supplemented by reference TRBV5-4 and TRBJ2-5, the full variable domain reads ETGVTQSPTHLIKTRGQQVTLRCSSQSGHNTVSWYQQALGQGPQFIFQYYREEENGRGNFPPRFSGLQFPNYSSELNVNALELDDSALYLCASSLSGGSGRETQYFGPGTRLLVL.